This entry is about one T cell receptor (beta chain). V lost 5 bases, J lost 4 bases, and 9 bases lay in between. Germline CDR1 reads SGHRS; CDR2 reads YFSETQ. The length of the CDR3 is 13 residues. Either two negative PCRs, clearance, or symptom resolution qualified Cohort 3 donors as recovered. This specimen belongs to a study of blood T cell repertoires in COVID-19. Per the study methods: Quantification of nucleated cells was approximated via reference gene primer amplification. Profiled with immunoSEQ multiplex PCR; TCRdb holds only in-frame clones, not every one. V, J and clone size are taken as reported in that table, and D and trimming were inferred from the DNA itself. The sample holds roughly 180,000 clones, 86% seen once.

Sequencing was carried out using PBMCs or T cells enriched from blood (not recorded which). This sequence originates from a woman between 25 and 40 years old who had recovered from COVID-19. The chain has TRBV5-1 and TRBJ1-4; D ambiguous. The CDR3 nucleotides read TGCGCCAGCAGTAATGAGGGTAATGAAAAACTGTTTTTT. Its protein is CASSNEGNEKLFF.